The clone carrying this T cell receptor (beta chain) came up many times. TCRdb called the reads again in MiXCR, with one record for every CDR3 protein. The repertoire holds over 250,000 distinct CDR3 sequences, more than 20% seen once, with over 11% in the top ten. These data come from a study of T cell repertoires in cytomegalovirus infection. This CDR3 contains 17 residues. Unmatched junction bases numbered 11, after V lost 1 base and J lost 2 bases. CDR1 is SGHRS, CDR2 YFSETQ, per germline. This chain uses TRBV5-1 with TRBJ2-7; the match to TRBD2 covers 8 bases. Sequenced material: PBMCs. This TCR came from a human donor in good health (CMV status not recorded). Some clones in this sample may be carry-over from other donors' samples. CDR3 DNA sequence: TGCGCCAGCAGCTTGCGATCAGCGGGGGCCTTAACCTACGAGCAGTACTTC. Its translation: CASSLRSAGALTYEQYF.